The entry below describes one T cell receptor (beta chain). The target antigen is unknown. J gave up 2 bases and V 5 bases, and 9 bases lay outside the gene matches. This CDR3 is built from 16 residues. The data are from a study of T cells in Graves' hyperthyroidism and ophthalmopathy. The study's findings and limits: Appearing also in blood were most of the thyroid clonotypes expanded above 0.001. A 13 V-J signature model discriminated ophthalmopathy versus stable hyperthyroidism.

Isolation of PBMCs was performed on about 10 ml fresh peripheral blood. Researchers took RNA transcripts and amplified the TCR beta CDR3 regions from them. With the HTBI primer set, the TCR CDR3 went through a first round of RT-PCR. TCRdb recomputed calls from the multiplex PCR reads with MiXCR, one row per CDR3 protein. Of 600,000 to 650,000 distinct CDR3 sequences in the sample, 20% to 25% were seen once. The origin of this receptor is a man aged 30-40 years with Graves' ophthalmopathy. The sample consisted of blood. The chain combines TRBV12-3 or TRBV12-4 with TRBJ2-1; 7 positions match TRBD2. This CDR3 reads CASSPYSGGPYNEQFF. The DNA for the CDR3 is TGTGCCAGCAGTCCCTATTCGGGGGGTCCCTACAATGAGCAGTTCTTC.